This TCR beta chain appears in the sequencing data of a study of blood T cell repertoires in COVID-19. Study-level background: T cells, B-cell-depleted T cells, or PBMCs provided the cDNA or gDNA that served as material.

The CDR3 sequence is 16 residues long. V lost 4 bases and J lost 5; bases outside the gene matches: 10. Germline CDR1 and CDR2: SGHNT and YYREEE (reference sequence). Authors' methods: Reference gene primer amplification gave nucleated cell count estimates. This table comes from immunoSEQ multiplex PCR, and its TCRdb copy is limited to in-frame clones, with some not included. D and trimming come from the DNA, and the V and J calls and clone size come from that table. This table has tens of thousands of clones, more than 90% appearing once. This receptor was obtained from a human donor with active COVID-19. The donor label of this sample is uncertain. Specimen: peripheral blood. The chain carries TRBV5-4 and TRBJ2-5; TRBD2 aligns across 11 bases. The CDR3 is CASSATSGTTGETQYF. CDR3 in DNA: TGTGCCAGCAGCGCGACTAGCGGGACCACAGGCGAGACCCAGTACTTC.